A selection of T cell receptor beta chains follows, all from one sample in a study of beta chain features in type 1 diabetes. Clones were sequenced by immunoSEQ multiplex PCR, and TCRdb holds only the in-frame ones, with some missing. The data hold almost 350,000 clones, with 6.5% to 10% observed a single time. Sequences were obtained from central memory CD4+ T cells from blood. The source of these receptors is a woman aged 18-30 years in good health. The CDR3 runs from the conserved cysteine through the conserved F or W. A D gene is named only where the DNA matches it firmly. Part of the rows lack a size; the others show once, few, many or a class for expanded clones.

d_call | j_call | v_call | clone_size | cdr3_aa | cdr3_nt
. | TRBJ2-3 | TRBV9 | . | CASSRRATSTDTQYF | TGTGCCAGCAGCCGGCGGGCAACCAGCACAGATACGCAGTATTTT
TRBD2 | TRBJ2-3 | TRBV7-3 | few | CASSRLAGGWDTQYF | TGTGCCAGCAGCAGACTAGCGGGAGGGTGGGATACGCAGTATTTT
. | TRBJ2-5 | TRBV11-2 | few | CASTGTRGGKETQYF | TGTGCCAGCACCGGGACCCGAGGGGGTAAAGAGACCCAGTACTTC
TRBD2 | TRBJ2-5 | TRBV6-5 | few | CASSFERERKTQYF | TGTGCCAGCAGTTTCGAGCGGGAGAGAAAGACCCAGTACTTC
. | TRBJ1-2 | TRBV12-5 | . | CASSPGEGANYGYTF | TGTGCTAGTTCCCCAGGGGAGGGAGCTAACTATGGCTACACCTTC
. | TRBJ2-1 | TRBV7-9 | once | CASSQGRHNEQFF | TGTGCCAGCAGCCAGGGACGCCACAATGAGCAGTTCTTC
TRBD1 | TRBJ2-3 | TRBV18 | . | CASSRQTGLTDTQYF | TGTGCCAGCTCACGACAGACAGGGTTAACAGATACGCAGTATTTT
. | TRBJ1-1 | TRBV11-2 | . | CASSFRQNTEAFF | TGTGCCAGCAGCTTTCGGCAGAACACTGAAGCTTTCTTT
TRBD1 | TRBJ1-4 | TRBV29-1 | few | CSALTGGHEKLFF | TGCAGCGCCCTGACAGGGGGTCATGAAAAACTGTTTTTT
. | TRBJ2-7 | TRBV27 | few | CASSPGQAGPYEQYF | TGTGCCAGCAGTCCGGGCCAGGCAGGCCCCTACGAGCAGTACTTC
. | TRBJ2-1 | TRBV28 | . | CASSLDSGEQFF | TGTGCCAGCAGCCTGGACTCTGGTGAGCAGTTCTTC
. | TRBJ1-2 | TRBV11-2 | . | CASSLGRANGYTF | TGTGCCAGCAGCTTAGGCAGGGCGAATGGCTACACCTTC
TRBD1 | TRBJ2-7 | TRBV6-5 | . | CASSLTGVPYEQYF | TGTGCCAGCAGTTTGACAGGGGTTCCCTACGAGCAGTACTTC
. | TRBJ2-1 | TRBV6-6 | few | CASKKAGAASYNEQFF | TGTGCCAGCAAAAAAGCGGGCGCCGCCTCCTACAATGAGCAGTTCTTC
TRBD1 | TRBJ1-1 | TRBV29-1 | . | CSVEGRTGNTEAFF | TGCAGCGTTGAAGGGAGGACAGGGAACACTGAAGCTTTCTTT
. | TRBJ1-1 | TRBV4-1 | . | CASSQDNTGHTEAFF | TGCGCCAGCAGCCAAGATAACACAGGGCACACTGAAGCTTTCTTT
. | TRBJ2-7 | TRBV6-6 | . | CASRTYYEQYF | TGTGCCAGCAGGACTTACTACGAGCAGTACTTC
. | TRBJ2-1 | TRBV7-2 | few | CASSLVDYNEQFF | TGTGCCAGCAGCTTAGTCGATTACAATGAGCAGTTCTTC
. | TRBJ1-2 | TRBV29-1 | few | CSVGVHLGNYGYTF | TGCAGCGTTGGGGTACACCTGGGGAACTATGGCTACACCTTC
. | TRBJ2-7 | TRBV28 | many | CASSPWLGGVYEQYF | TGTGCCAGCAGCCCCTGGCTCGGGGGAGTATACGAGCAGTACTTC
. | TRBJ1-1 | TRBV27 | few | CASSQQGRTEAFF | TGTGCCAGCAGTCAACAGGGTAGGACTGAAGCTTTCTTT
. | TRBJ1-4 | TRBV7-8 | few | CASSSSGRTNEKLFF | TGTGCCAGCAGCTCGAGCGGGCGAACTAATGAAAAACTGTTTTTT
. | TRBJ2-1 | TRBV5-6 | few | CASSLVGHRYNEQFF | TGTGCCAGCAGCTTGGTGGGGCATCGCTACAATGAGCAGTTCTTC
TRBD1 | TRBJ2-7 | TRBV28 | few | CASSFQGAAYEQYF | TGTGCCAGCAGTTTTCAGGGGGCCGCTTACGAGCAGTACTTC
. | TRBJ2-3 | TRBV5-4 | . | CASSLSPTDTQYF | TGTGCCAGCAGCTTGTCTCCCACAGATACGCAGTATTTT
. | TRBJ1-2 | TRBV2 | . | CASITRALGDGYTF | TGTGCCAGCATAACTCGCGCGCTGGGGGACGGCTACACCTTC
TRBD2 | TRBJ2-1 | TRBV28 | few | CASCIGTSGIRTQFF | TGTGCCAGCTGCATTGGGACTAGCGGGATTCGGACGCAGTTCTTC
. | TRBJ1-5 | TRBV5-1 | . | CASSLAGSYSNQPQHF | TGCGCCAGCAGCTTGGCCGGGTCCTATAGCAATCAGCCCCAGCATTTT
. | TRBJ2-3 | TRBV7-9 | few | CASSFSGTRSLNTQYF | TGTGCCAGCAGCTTCTCCGGCACCCGGTCGTTGAATACGCAGTATTTT
. | TRBJ2-1 | TRBV11-2 | few | CASSLERLATGGTQFF | TGTGCCAGCAGCTTAGAAAGACTAGCCACAGGGGGGACACAGTTCTTC
TRBD2 | TRBJ2-5 | TRBV25-1 | few | CASSARGRGETQYF | TGTGCCAGCAGCGCCCGTGGGAGGGGAGAGACCCAGTACTTC
. | TRBJ1-1 | TRBV5-6 | few | CASSLQDQAFF | TGTGCCAGCAGCTTACAGGACCAAGCTTTCTTT
TRBD2 | TRBJ2-2 | TRBV7-2 | many | CASSTGLAGGELFF | TGTGCCAGCAGCACGGGACTAGCAGGCGGGGAGCTGTTTTTT
. | TRBJ2-7 | TRBV6-6 | few | CASSYERYDVEQYF | TGTGCCAGCAGTTACGAAAGGTACGATGTGGAGCAGTACTTC
. | TRBJ2-3 | TRBV10-3 | . | CASSQSTRAATDTQYF | TGTGCCAGCAGTCAGTCCACCAGGGCAGCCACAGATACGCAGTATTTT
. | TRBJ1-1 | TRBV7-2 | few | CASSLVGRDTEAFF | TGTGCCAGCAGCTTAGTTGGCAGGGACACTGAAGCTTTCTTT
. | TRBJ2-1 | TRBV7-2 | . | CASSRIEGEQFF | TGTGCCAGCAGCCGAATAGAGGGGGAGCAGTTCTTC
. | TRBJ2-3 | TRBV9 | many | CASSVYSRAGGDTQYF | TGTGCCAGCAGCGTATACTCCAGGGCGGGTGGAGATACGCAGTATTTT
. | TRBJ2-3 | TRBV7-8 | . | CASSLAPSGSSDTQYF | TGTGCCAGCAGCTTAGCGCCCTCGGGGTCGTCAGATACGCAGTATTTT
. | TRBJ2-1 | TRBV7-3 | few | CASSLYDGEQFF | TGTGCCAGCAGCTTATATGACGGTGAGCAGTTCTTC
. | TRBJ2-3 | TRBV2 | few | CASSVPAGSTDTQYF | TGTGCCAGCAGTGTTCCGGCAGGTAGCACAGATACGCAGTATTTT